Sequencing of this T cell receptor beta chain was carried out in a study of T cell repertoires in cytomegalovirus infection. Study as a whole: HLA-C-restricted CMV epitopes, recently identified, and well-studied HLA-B-restricted ones were used by the study.

Germline V gene lookup returns CDR1 SGHVT and CDR2 SQSDAQ. This CDR3 has 14 residues. V was clipped by 5 bases and J by 0 bases, with 8 bases between them. This clonotype was counted only a few times. Its antigen is unidentified. From the reads, TCRdb called clonotypes with MiXCR, one entry per CDR3 protein. Counted here are about 310,000 distinct CDR3 sequences, approximately 25% occurring once; the ten biggest clones make up about an eighth. Study results and limitations: The study found HLA-C-restricted CMV-specific TCR beta clonotypes dominating the ex vivo response.

This TCR derives from a human donor in good health (CMV status not recorded). Some clones in this sample may be carry-over from other donors' samples. The chain employs TRBV7-4 and TRBJ1-3; D uncertain. Sequenced here: cultured PBMCs, sampled from culture after CMV antigen stimulation. CDR3 sequence: CASSQRGSGNTIYF. The CDR3 DNA reads as TGTGCCAGCAGCCAGCGGGGCTCTGGAAACACCATATATTTT.